These 20 T cell receptor beta chains originate from one sample sequenced in a study of CD8+ T cells in alopecia areata. Treatment noted: oral pan-JAK inhibitor, 5-10 mg twice daily. The authors extracted RNA and reverse transcribed it into cDNA as the sequencing template. Assay: immunoSEQ multiplex PCR; the TCRdb copy retains only in-frame clones and omits some. The repertoire consists of about 220,000 clones, with about three fifths occurring once and the leading ten covering 1.5% to 2%. Here the sequenced sample was CD4+ T cells sorted from blood, taken at week 4, from a patient treated with tofacitinib. These receptors were collected from a human donor with alopecia areata.

This clone was seen repeatedly, ten times or more. The CDR3 spells CASSLRLADTQYF. The DNA of the CDR3 is TGTGCCAGCAGCCTTCGCCTGGCAGATACGCAGTATTTT. The chain has TRBV7-3 and TRBJ2-3; D gene uncertain. From germline, CDR1 is SGHTA and CDR2 FQGTGA. This CDR3 comprises 13 residues. The V end lost 5 bases, the J end lost 4 bases, and 10 bases lay between the germline ends. Using reference TRBV7-3 and TRBJ2-3 for the parts outside the CDR3, the full variable domain is GAGVSQTPSNKVTEKGKYVELRCDPISGHTALYWYRQSLGQGPEFLIYFQGTGAADDSGLPNDRFFAVRPEGSVSTLKIQRTERGDSAVYLCASSLRLADTQYFGPGTRLTVL.

The chain has TRBV13 and TRBJ2-7; D remains ambiguous. Trimming stripped 5 bases from V and 3 bases from J, with 14 bases between. This CDR3 spans 14 amino acids. Germline V gene sequence: CDR1 PRHDT, CDR2 FYEKMQ (reference sequence). The CDR3 spells CASSLQANHYEQYF. CDR3 sequence (DNA): TGTGCCAGCAGCCTGCAGGCAAATCACTACGAGCAGTACTTC.

The V and J genes are TRBV27 and TRBJ2-1, with 10 bases lining up with TRBD2. J gave up 7 bases and V 2 bases, and 8 bases lay outside the gene matches. The germline V gene has CDR1 MNHEY and CDR2 SMNVEV (reference sequence). The CDR3 spans 16 residues. The CDR3 DNA reads TGTGCCAGCAGTTTACGGCTAGCGGGGGTCTGGAATGAGCAGTTCTTC. This translates into CASSLRLAGVWNEQFF.

The rearrangement joins TRBV13 to TRBJ2-1; 8 nucleotides agree with TRBD2. Germline assignment: CDR1 PRHDT and CDR2 FYEKMQ (reference sequence). The CDR3 has 14 residues. The junction had 7 bases not matched to a gene; V was cut back by 3 bases and J by 9 bases. Written as DNA, the CDR3 is TGTGCCAGCAGCTTCACTAGCGGCCTCGGTGAGCAGTTCTTC. Translation gives CASSFTSGLGEQFF.

This clone was seen only a few times. The rearrangement links TRBV7-9 to TRBJ1-2; a possible D gene is TRBD1 (6 bases). The CDR3 length is 15 residues. Germline-derived CDR1 and CDR2 are SEHNR and FQNEAQ (reference sequence). V was clipped by 5 bases and J by 3 bases, with 16 bases between them. CDR3 in amino acids: CASSTGDTGYYGYTF. The CDR3 DNA sequence: TGTGCCAGCAGCACGGGGGACACAGGGTACTATGGCTACACCTTC.

The chain links TRBV5-1 to TRBJ2-3; D is possibly TRBD2 (6 bases). CDR1 and CDR2 from the germline V gene are SGHRS and YFSETQ. Trimming removed 0 bases from V and 6 bases from J, with 8 bases in between. The CDR3 is 13 residues long. In DNA, the CDR3 is TGCGCCAGCAGCTTGGAACGGGGGGATACGCAGTATTTT. Translating gives CASSLERGDTQYF.

This clone was seen a few times. The genes are TRBV7-9 and TRBJ2-5; no clear D gene. V dropped 1 base and J dropped 4 bases, with 10 bases sitting between them. The V gene's germline CDR1 is SEHNR and CDR2 FQNEAQ (reference sequence). This CDR3 spans 14 amino acids. The CDR3 protein is CASSLDSGPETQYF. In DNA form, the CDR3 reads TGTGCCAGCAGCTTAGATTCCGGCCCAGAGACCCAGTACTTC. Looking up the rest from reference TRBV7-9 and TRBJ2-5 gives the full variable domain: DTGVSQNPRHKITKRGQNVTFRCDPISEHNRLYWYRQTLGQGPEFLTYFQNEAQLEKSRLLSDRFSAERPKGSFSTLEIQRTEQGDSAMYLCASSLDSGPETQYFGPGTRLLVL.

This chain uses TRBV27 with TRBJ2-7, with D perhaps TRBD2 (6 bases). The CDR3 runs to 16 residues. V lost 3 bases, J lost 3 bases, and 18 bases lay in between. Germline-derived CDR1 and CDR2 are MNHEY and SMNVEV (reference sequence). This CDR3 is CASSFEGVSGSYEQYF. CDR3 DNA: TGTGCCAGCAGTTTCGAGGGAGTATCCGGGAGCTACGAGCAGTACTTC.

The V gene is TRBV7-2, the J gene TRBJ2-5; perhaps TRBD2 as D (6 bases). The CDR3 covers 16 residues. Trimming stripped 5 bases from V and 3 bases from J, with 19 bases between. Germline V CDR1 and CDR2: SGHTA, FQGNSA. The CDR3 bases are TGTGCCAGCAGCCGAATGGGGGGTTCAAACAAAGAGACCCAGTACTTC. This translates into CASSRMGGSNKETQYF.

This clone was counted many times. The CDR3 region is CAISGGDRNYNEQFF. The CDR3 DNA is TGTGCCATCAGTGGGGGGGATAGGAACTACAATGAGCAGTTCTTC. The V and J genes are TRBV10-3 and TRBJ2-1; a possible D gene is TRBD2 (6 bases). The CDR3 is made up of 15 amino acids. CDR1 ENHRY and CDR2 SYGVKD come from the germline V gene. V lost 4 bases, J lost 3 bases, and 13 bases lay in between.

This chain connects TRBV7-2 to TRBJ2-7; D gene uncertain. Trimming left V 2 bases short and J 2 bases short, with 10 bases between. CDR1 and CDR2 (germline): SGHTA, FQGNSA. The CDR3 runs 14 residues. The CDR3: CASSLSDFAYEQYF. The CDR3 nucleotides read TGTGCCAGCAGCTTATCTGACTTTGCCTACGAGCAGTACTTC.

The table lists this clone with a few counts. The chain has TRBV30 and TRBJ2-1, with 9 bases matching TRBD1. Trimming removed 0 bases from V and 7 bases from J; junction bases left unmatched: 4. From germline, CDR1 is GTSNPN and CDR2 SVGIG (reference sequence). The CDR3 is made up of 14 amino acids. The CDR3 loop is CAWSVLGTGNEQFF. The CDR3, as DNA: TGTGCCTGGAGTGTACTGGGGACAGGGAATGAGCAGTTCTTC.

The V call is TRBV30, the J call TRBJ2-5; 12 bases align to TRBD2. V was clipped by 4 bases and J by 7 bases; unmatched bases: 7. This CDR3 is 14 amino acids long. CDR1 and CDR2 (germline): GTSNPN, SVGIG (reference sequence). In nucleotides, the CDR3 is TGTGCCTGGACCCTAGCGGGGGGGCACGGGACCCAGTACTTC. Protein: CAWTLAGGHGTQYF.

V and J are TRBV5-1 and TRBJ1-4; tentative D call: TRBD1 (5 bases). V was cut by 5 bases and J by 5 bases, with 13 bases left in between. Germline-derived CDR1 and CDR2 are SGHRS and YFSETQ. The CDR3 totals 14 residues. CDR3 residues: CASRTGTVNEKLFF. The CDR3 DNA reads as TGCGCCAGCAGGACCGGGACGGTAAATGAAAAACTGTTTTTT.

A few counts support this clone. The rearrangement joins TRBV4-3 to TRBJ2-1, with D uncertain. With 2 bases removed from V and 7 bases from J, the gap between germline ends came to 6 bases. This CDR3 is 12 amino acids long. Germline CDR1 LGHNA, CDR2 YSLEER. The chain's CDR3 is CASSQSRNEQFF. The CDR3 nucleotides read TGCGCCAGCAGCCAAAGCAGGAATGAGCAGTTCTTC.

This chain connects TRBV5-6 to TRBJ1-1; 7 nucleotides agree with TRBD1. V was pared by 7 bases and J by 1 base, with 16 bases of the junction left unmatched. This CDR3 is 17 amino acids long. In germline, CDR1 is SGHDT, CDR2 YYEEEE. This chain's CDR3 is CASGPRGVGRENTEAFF. Here the CDR3 DNA reads TGTGCCAGCGGACCCAGGGGGGTTGGAAGGGAGAACACTGAAGCTTTCTTT. Supplemented by reference TRBV5-6 and TRBJ1-1, the full variable domain reads DAGVTQSPTHLIKTRGQQVTLRCSPKSGHDTVSWYQQALGQGPQFIFQYYEEEERQRGNFPDRFSGHQFPNYSSELNVNALLLGDSALYLCASGPRGVGRENTEAFFGQGTRLTVV.

The chain couples TRBV9 to TRBJ2-3; D gene uncertain. This CDR3 region has 11 residues. Germline V CDR1 and CDR2: SGDLS, YYNGEE. V lost 2 bases to trimming and J lost 5 bases, with 3 bases between them. CDR3 DNA: TGTGCCAGCAGCGTGGAAGATACGCAGTATTTT. Its protein product is CASSVEDTQYF.

The chain links TRBV25-1 to TRBJ2-3; no reliable D call. Germline V gene sequence: CDR1 MGHDK, CDR2 SYGVNS. V lost 4 bases and J lost 6, with 5 bases in between. The CDR3 sequence is 11 residues long. CDR3 loop: CASSGGDTQYF. The CDR3 DNA is TGTGCCAGCAGTGGTGGGGATACGCAGTATTTT.

This clone showed up just once. The chain carries TRBV30 and TRBJ2-3, with D hard to call. V lost 4 bases and J lost 0, with 8 bases in between. Germline V gene lookup returns CDR1 GTSNPN and CDR2 SVGIG (reference sequence). The CDR3 runs 13 residues. The CDR3, as DNA: TGTGCCTGGAAACAACATAGCACAGATACGCAGTATTTT. Translation: CAWKQHSTDTQYF.

This clone is a singleton in its sample. The rearrangement joins TRBV30 to TRBJ2-7; perhaps TRBD2 as D (5 bases). The germline CDR1 and CDR2 sequences are GTSNPN and SVGIG (reference sequence). V was cut by 4 bases and J by 1 base, with 14 bases left in between. The CDR3 runs to 14 residues. The DNA of the CDR3 is TGTGCCTGGACGAAAGGAGGCGGTTCCTACGAGCAGTACTTC. As protein: CAWTKGGGSYEQYF.